One sample yielded the 18 T cell receptor beta chains listed below, sequenced in a study of T cell responses to AZD1222 COVID-19 vaccine. Sequencing used immunoSEQ multiplex PCR; TCRdb keeps in-frame clones, though not all of them. The sample contains around 74,000 clones, under 95% of which appear only once. Sample: peripheral blood, taken on day 0 of MenACWY control vaccination. The receptors come from an adult in good health.

The chain links TRBV7-2 to TRBJ2-1; tentative D call: TRBD2 (6 bases). V shed 5 bases and J shed 7 bases, with 15 bases lying between them. Looked up from germline, CDR1 is SGHTA and CDR2 is FQGNSA. This CDR3 comprises 14 residues. CDR3 sequence reads: CASSPTSLGNEQFF. In DNA, the CDR3 is TGTGCCAGCAGCCCGACTAGTCTGGGGAATGAGCAGTTCTTC.

This clone was seen once. This chain uses TRBV5-1 with TRBJ1-6, with TRBD1 matching 9 bases. CDR3 size: 16 residues. Trimming took 0 bases from V and 9 from J; bases not matched to a gene: 7. Germline CDR1 and CDR2: SGHRS and YFSETQ. CDR3 nucleotide sequence: TGCGCCAGCAGCTTGGAGGACAGGGGATGGGGTTCACCCCTCCACTTT. Protein: CASSLEDRGWGSPLHF.

V usage is TRBV6-5 and J usage is TRBJ1-1; D unclear. Germline V gene sequence: CDR1 MNHEY, CDR2 SVGAGI. The CDR3 covers 14 residues. V shed 2 bases and J shed 4 bases, with 11 bases lying between them. The CDR3 DNA reads TGTGCCAGCAGTTACGTCAGGAGGCCCACTGAAGCTTTCTTT. Translating gives CASSYVRRPTEAFF.

This chain connects TRBV5-1 to TRBJ1-5; the D is unclear. The CDR3 is 16 residues long. Trimming stripped 0 bases from V and 0 bases from J, with 10 bases between. Germline CDR1 is SGHRS and CDR2 is YFSETQ. The CDR3 here is CASSLGGASSNQPQHF. The CDR3, as DNA: TGCGCCAGCAGCTTGGGGGGAGCATCTAGCAATCAGCCCCAGCATTTT.

This clone showed up just once. This chain links TRBV9 with TRBJ2-1; unclear D gene. Per the germline V gene, CDR1 is SGDLS and CDR2 is YYNGEE. V dropped 2 bases and J dropped 0 bases, with 9 bases sitting between them. This CDR3 contains 15 residues. CDR3 residues: CASSVTSTSYNEQFF. CDR3 nucleotide sequence: TGTGCCAGCAGCGTTACCAGTACCTCCTACAATGAGCAGTTCTTC.

The chain is built from TRBV19 and TRBJ2-3, with TRBD2 identical over 7 bases. The trim removed 5 bases at V and 4 bases at J, leaving 6 bases unmatched. From germline, CDR1 is LNHDA and CDR2 SQIVND (reference sequence). This CDR3 comprises 14 residues. DNA for the CDR3: TGTGCCAGTAGTCCCCGGACTAGGCCAGATACGCAGTATTTT. Protein product: CASSPRTRPDTQYF.

The chain carries TRBV5-6 and TRBJ2-5; TRBD1 might be the D (6 bases). V gave up 0 bases and J gave up 5 bases, with 11 bases separating them. Germline V gene lookup returns CDR1 SGHDT and CDR2 YYEEEE. This CDR3 comprises 14 residues. CDR3 loop: CASSLEQGLETQYF. The CDR3 DNA reads as TGTGCCAGCAGCTTGGAACAGGGCTTGGAGACCCAGTACTTC.

The V gene is TRBV11-1, the J gene TRBJ2-5, with 7 bases that match TRBD1. V was pared by 3 bases and J by 3 bases, with 4 bases of the junction left unmatched. Germline V gene data show CDR1 as SGHAT and CDR2 as FQDESV (reference sequence). The CDR3 length is 14 residues. The CDR3 spells CASSFAGTEETQYF. CDR3 DNA sequence: TGTGCCAGCAGCTTCGCCGGGACAGAAGAGACCCAGTACTTC.

The gene calls are TRBV18 and TRBJ1-5; D is unresolved. Between the trimmed V and J ends, which lost 0 bases and 7 bases, there was a span of 10 bases. This CDR3 has 14 amino acids. Germline-derived CDR1 and CDR2 are KGHSH and LQKENI. The CDR3 sequence is CASSPPGGTQPQHF. The CDR3, as DNA: TGTGCCAGCTCACCACCGGGCGGAACCCAGCCCCAGCATTTT. Together with reference TRBV18 and TRBJ1-5, the CDR3 gives the full variable domain: NAGVMQNPRHLVRRRGQEARLRCSPMKGHSHVYWYRQLPEEGLKFMVYLQKENIIDESGMPKERFSAEFPKEGPSILRIQQVVRGDSAAYFCASSPPGGTQPQHFGDGTRLSIL.

This clone came up once. This chain uses TRBV18 with TRBJ1-1, with unresolved D. The V gene's germline CDR1 is KGHSH and CDR2 LQKENI. Deletions cut 2 bases from V and 1 base from J, with 5 bases between. The CDR3 consists of 13 residues. This chain's CDR3 is CASSPTANTEAFF. In DNA, the CDR3 is TGTGCCAGCTCACCAACCGCGAACACTGAAGCTTTCTTT.

V gene TRBV5-1 combines with J gene TRBJ2-3, with TRBD1 as a possible D gene (5 bases). V was clipped by 0 bases and J by 3 bases, with 14 bases between them. Germline-derived CDR1 and CDR2 are SGHRS and YFSETQ. The CDR3 is made up of 16 amino acids. The CDR3 DNA reads TGCGCCAGCAGCTTGGAGGCCAGGGATACAACAGATACGCAGTATTTT. Translating gives CASSLEARDTTDTQYF.

The V gene is TRBV5-1, the J gene TRBJ2-7, with TRBD1 identical over 7 bases. This CDR3 region has 14 residues. V dropped 5 bases and J dropped 3; count of bases not matched to a gene: 8. Germline CDR1 reads SGHRS; CDR2 reads YFSETQ. The chain's CDR3 is CASRSTGTVYEQYF. The CDR3 DNA reads as TGCGCCAGCAGATCCACCGGGACAGTCTACGAGCAGTACTTC.

The rearrangement uses TRBV6-4 and TRBJ2-2, with D possibly TRBD2 on 5 matching bases. Looked up from germline, CDR1 is MRHNA and CDR2 is SNTAGT. V lost 3 bases to trimming and J lost 7 bases, with 9 bases between them. The CDR3 sequence is 13 residues long. This chain's CDR3 is CASSERAGGELFF. CDR3 coding DNA: TGTGCCAGCAGTGAGAGGGCGGGCGGGGAGCTGTTTTTT.

CDR3 sequence: CASSGGQGENIQYF. DNA for the CDR3: TGTGCCAGCAGTGGGGGACAGGGCGAAAACATTCAGTACTTC. This chain connects TRBV28 to TRBJ2-4; 9 bases are shared with TRBD1. This CDR3 region has 14 residues. Germline CDR1 and CDR2: MDHEN and SYDVKM. The V and J ends lost 5 bases and 5 bases, in that order; junction bases with no gene match: 4.

Written as DNA, the CDR3 is TGTGCCAGCAGCCGGGGACAGGGGGTTTCACCCCTCCACTTT. It encodes CASSRGQGVSPLHF. J is TRBJ1-6 and V is TRBV11-1; 11 nucleotides match TRBD1. The germline V gene has CDR1 SGHAT and CDR2 FQDESV (reference sequence). This CDR3 is built from 14 residues. Trimming took 5 bases from V and 9 from J; bases not matched to a gene: 3.

This chain links TRBV29-1 with TRBJ2-7, with 7 bases aligning to TRBD1. This CDR3 has 12 amino acids. V shed 4 bases, J shed 5 bases, and the junction held 5 bases outside the gene matches. Germline loops: CDR1 SQVTM, CDR2 ANQGSEA. The CDR3: CSVANRGNEQYF. The CDR3 DNA reads TGCAGCGTTGCCAACAGGGGTAACGAGCAGTACTTC.

The V call is TRBV7-9, the J call TRBJ2-7, with TRBD2 as a possible D gene (5 bases). Deletions cut 5 bases from V and 5 bases from J, with 13 bases between. The CDR3 spans 13 residues. Per germline, CDR1 SEHNR and CDR2 FQNEAQ (reference sequence). The CDR3 sequence: CASSPDLTNEQYF. The CDR3 DNA sequence: TGTGCCAGCAGCCCCGATCTGACTAACGAGCAGTACTTC.

This chain connects TRBV13 to TRBJ2-3, with TRBD1 as a possible D gene (6 bases). V dropped 5 bases and J dropped 5 bases, with 17 bases sitting between them. Germline-derived CDR1 and CDR2 are PRHDT and FYEKMQ (reference sequence). The CDR3 runs 15 residues. The CDR3 bases are TGTGCCAGCAGCCCGAGGGGTCAGGGGAAAGATACGCAGTATTTT. Translating it yields CASSPRGQGKDTQYF. The full variable domain, its missing parts supplied by reference TRBV13 and TRBJ2-3, is AAGVIQSPRHLIKEKRETATLKCYPIPRHDTVYWYQQGPGQDPQFLISFYEKMQSDKGSIPDRFSAQQFSDYHSELNMSSLELGDSALYFCASSPRGQGKDTQYFGPGTRLTVL.